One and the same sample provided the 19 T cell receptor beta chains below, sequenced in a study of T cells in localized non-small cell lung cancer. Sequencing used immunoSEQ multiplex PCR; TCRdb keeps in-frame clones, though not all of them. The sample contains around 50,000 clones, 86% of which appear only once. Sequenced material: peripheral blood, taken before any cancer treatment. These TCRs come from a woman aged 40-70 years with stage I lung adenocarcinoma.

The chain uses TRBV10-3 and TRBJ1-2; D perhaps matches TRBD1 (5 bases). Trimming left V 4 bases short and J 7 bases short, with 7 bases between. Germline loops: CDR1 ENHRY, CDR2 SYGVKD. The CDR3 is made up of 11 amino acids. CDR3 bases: TGTGCCATCAGTGGGGGGTTTGGCTACACCTTC. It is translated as CAISGGFGYTF.

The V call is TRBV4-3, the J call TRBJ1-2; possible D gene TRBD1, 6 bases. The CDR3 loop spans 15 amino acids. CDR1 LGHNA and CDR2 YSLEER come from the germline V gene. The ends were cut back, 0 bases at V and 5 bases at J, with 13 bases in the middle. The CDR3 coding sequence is TGCGCCAGCAGCCAAGATAGGGGGGCGAGTTATGGCTACACCTTC. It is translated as CASSQDRGASYGYTF.

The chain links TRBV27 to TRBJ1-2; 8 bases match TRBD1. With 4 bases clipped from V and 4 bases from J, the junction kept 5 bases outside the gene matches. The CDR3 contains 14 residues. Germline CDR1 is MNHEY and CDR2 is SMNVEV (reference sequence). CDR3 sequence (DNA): TGTGCCAGCAGTTCCCTGACAGGGGTCTATGGCTACACCTTC. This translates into CASSSLTGVYGYTF.

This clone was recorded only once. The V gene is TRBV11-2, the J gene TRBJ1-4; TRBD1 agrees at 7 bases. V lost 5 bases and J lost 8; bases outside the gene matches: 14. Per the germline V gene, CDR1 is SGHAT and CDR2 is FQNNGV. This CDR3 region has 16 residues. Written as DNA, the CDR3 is TGTGCCAGCAGCCCCCGGACAGGCGGGGGCGGGGAAAAACTGTTTTTT. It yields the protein CASSPRTGGGGEKLFF.

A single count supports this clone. The CDR3 reads CASSQAGGQYLSNQPQHF. The CDR3 nucleotides read TGTGCCAGCAGCCAGGCAGGGGGACAGTACCTTAGCAATCAGCCCCAGCATTTT. The chain employs TRBV7-9 and TRBJ1-5, with TRBD1 matching over 7 bases. After removal of 5 bases from V and 0 bases from J, the junction contained 13 bases not matched to a gene. Germline V CDR1 and CDR2: SEHNR, FQNEAQ (reference sequence). The CDR3 has 18 amino acids.

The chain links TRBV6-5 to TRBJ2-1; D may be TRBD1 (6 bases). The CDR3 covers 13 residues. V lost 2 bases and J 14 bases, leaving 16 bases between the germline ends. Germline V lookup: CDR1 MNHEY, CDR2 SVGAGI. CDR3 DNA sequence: TGTGCCAGCAGTTACATTGACCGAAGACAGGAGTTCTTC. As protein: CASSYIDRRQEFF.

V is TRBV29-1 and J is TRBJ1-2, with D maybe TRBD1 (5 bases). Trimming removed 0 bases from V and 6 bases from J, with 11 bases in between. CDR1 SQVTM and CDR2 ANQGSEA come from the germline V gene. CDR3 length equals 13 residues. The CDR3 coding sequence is TGCAGCGTTGAAGAGGTGCAGGGCAATGGCTACACCTTC. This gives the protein CSVEEVQGNGYTF.

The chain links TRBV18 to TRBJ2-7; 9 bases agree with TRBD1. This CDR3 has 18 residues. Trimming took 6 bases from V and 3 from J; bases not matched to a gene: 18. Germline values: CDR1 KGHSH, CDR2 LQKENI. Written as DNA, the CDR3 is TGTGCCAGCTCGCGAAACCCAACACAGGGGGCGAGCGTCTACGAGCAGTACTTC. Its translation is CASSRNPTQGASVYEQYF.

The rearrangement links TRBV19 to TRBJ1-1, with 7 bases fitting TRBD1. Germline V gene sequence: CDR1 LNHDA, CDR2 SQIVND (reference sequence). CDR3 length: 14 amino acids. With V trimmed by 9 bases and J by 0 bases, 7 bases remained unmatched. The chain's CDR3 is CASIRQGMNTEAFF. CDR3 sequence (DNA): TGTGCCAGCATTAGACAGGGCATGAACACTGAAGCTTTCTTT.

DNA for the CDR3: TGTGCCAGCTCACCACTGGGGGGACATCAGATCCACGAGCAGTACTTC. Its translation: CASSPLGGHQIHEQYF. The chain recombines TRBV18 with TRBJ2-7; the D gene could be TRBD1 or TRBD2 (6 bases each). The germline V gene has CDR1 KGHSH and CDR2 LQKENI. V lost 1 base and J 5 bases, leaving 18 bases between the germline ends. This CDR3 comprises 16 residues.

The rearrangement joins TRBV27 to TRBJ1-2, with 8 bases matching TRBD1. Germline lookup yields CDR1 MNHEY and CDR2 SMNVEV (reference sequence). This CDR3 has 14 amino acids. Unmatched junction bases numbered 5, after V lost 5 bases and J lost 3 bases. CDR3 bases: TGTGCCAGCAGTCTCAGGGGGCTGGACTATGGCTACACCTTC. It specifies CASSLRGLDYGYTF.

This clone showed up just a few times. DNA of the CDR3: TGTGCCCGAAGAAGGGGTCTGAACACTGAAGCTTTCTTT. It encodes CARRRGLNTEAFF. J is TRBJ1-1 and V is TRBV30, with D tentatively TRBD1 (5 bases). CDR3 length: 13 amino acids. The V end was cut by 8 bases, the J end by 0 bases, with 13 bases between. Germline CDR1 reads GTSNPN; CDR2 reads SVGIG (reference sequence).

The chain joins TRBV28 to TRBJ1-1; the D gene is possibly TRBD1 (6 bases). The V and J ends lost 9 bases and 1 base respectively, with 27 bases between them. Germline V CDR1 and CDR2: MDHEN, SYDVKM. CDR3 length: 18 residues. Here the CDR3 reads CARKKPAHTGKRNTEAFF. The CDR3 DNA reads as TGTGCCAGGAAAAAACCTGCCCACACAGGGAAACGGAACACTGAAGCTTTCTTT.

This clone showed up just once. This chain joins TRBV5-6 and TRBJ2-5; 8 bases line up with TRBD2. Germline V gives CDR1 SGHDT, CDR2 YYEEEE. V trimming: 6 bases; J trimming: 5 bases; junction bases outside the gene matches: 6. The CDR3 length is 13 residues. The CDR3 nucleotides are TGTGCCAGCAATCCAGCGGGGGAGGAGACCCAGTACTTC. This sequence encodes CASNPAGEETQYF.

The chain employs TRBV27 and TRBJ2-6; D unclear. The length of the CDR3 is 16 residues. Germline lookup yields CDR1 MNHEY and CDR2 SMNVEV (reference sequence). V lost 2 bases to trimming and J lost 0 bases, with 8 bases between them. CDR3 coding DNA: TGTGCCAGCAGTTTAGTCTCTGGCTCTGGGGCCAACGTCCTGACTTTC. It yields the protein CASSLVSGSGANVLTF.

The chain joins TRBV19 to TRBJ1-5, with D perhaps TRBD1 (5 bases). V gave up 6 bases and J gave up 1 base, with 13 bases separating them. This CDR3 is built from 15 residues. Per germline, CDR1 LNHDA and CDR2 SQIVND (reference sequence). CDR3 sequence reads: CASSAGGGSNQPQHF. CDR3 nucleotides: TGTGCCAGTAGCGCCGGGGGTGGGAGCAATCAGCCCCAGCATTTT.

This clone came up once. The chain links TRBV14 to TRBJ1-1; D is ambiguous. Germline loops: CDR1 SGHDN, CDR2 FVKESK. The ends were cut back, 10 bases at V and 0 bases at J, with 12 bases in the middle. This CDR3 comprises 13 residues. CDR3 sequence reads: CATAGLMNTEAFF. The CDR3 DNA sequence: TGTGCCACCGCCGGACTGATGAACACTGAAGCTTTCTTT.

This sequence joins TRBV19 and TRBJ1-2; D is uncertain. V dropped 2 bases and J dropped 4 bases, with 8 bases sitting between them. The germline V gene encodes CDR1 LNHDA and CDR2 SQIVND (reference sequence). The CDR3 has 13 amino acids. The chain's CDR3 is CASSISGSYGYTF. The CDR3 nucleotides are TGTGCCAGTAGTATATCGGGCAGCTATGGCTACACCTTC. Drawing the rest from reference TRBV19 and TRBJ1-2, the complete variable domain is DGGITQSPKYLFRKEGQNVTLSCEQNLNHDAMYWYRQDPGQGLRLIYYSQIVNDFQKGDIAEGYSVSREKKESFPLTVTSAQKNPTAFYLCASSISGSYGYTFGSGTRLTVV.

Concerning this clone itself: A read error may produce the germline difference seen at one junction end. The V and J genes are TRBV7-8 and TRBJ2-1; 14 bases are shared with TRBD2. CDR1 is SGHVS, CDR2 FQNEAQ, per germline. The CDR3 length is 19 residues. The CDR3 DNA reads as TGTGCCAACAGCTTAGTGACTGGGACTAGCGGGGGCGTGGGGAATGAGCAGTTCTTC. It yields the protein CANSLVTGTSGGVGNEQFF. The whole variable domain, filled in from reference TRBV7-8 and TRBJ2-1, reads GAGVSQSPRYKVAKRGQDVALRCDPISGHVSLFWYQQALGQGPEFLTYFQNEAQLDKSGLPSDRFFAERPEGSVSTLKIQRTQQEDSAVYLCANSLVTGTSGGVGNEQFFGPGTRLTVL.